Listed below are T cell receptor beta chains from one sample, sequenced in a study of blood T cell repertoires in COVID-19. The method was immunoSEQ multiplex PCR; TCRdb's version includes in-frame clones alone and lacks a portion of them. Of tens of thousands of clones in the sample, about nine tenths were seen once. What was sequenced was peripheral blood. Source of these receptors: a man between 60 and 75 years old with COVID-19, enrolled during active disease. Each CDR3 is given with its conserved first and last residue. Each record gives: V gene, J gene, CDR3 protein.

>TRBV5-1|TRBJ1-4
CASSLGGSTTNEKLFF
>TRBV27|TRBJ2-7
CASRTGGGTYEQYF
>TRBV3-1/TRBV3-2|TRBJ1-1
CASSQETGKVEAFF
>TRBV7-3|TRBJ2-2
CASSLGLAGVTGELFF
>TRBV10-3|TRBJ1-5
CAISEVNQPQHF
>TRBV5-1|TRBJ1-6
CASSSTGDSSYNSPLHF
>TRBV19|TRBJ1-2
CASSIWGTGVSYTF
>TRBV6-4|TRBJ2-3
CASSDEASGTDTQYF
>TRBV7-3|TRBJ1-2
CASSLNPAGDGYTF
>TRBV15|TRBJ2-7
CATTTETGSSYEQYF
>TRBV2|TRBJ2-3
CASSESGRADTQYF
>TRBV3-1/TRBV3-2|TRBJ2-2
CASSLRRGLAGKLRTGELFF
>TRBV10-3|TRBJ1-2
CAILDSYGYTF
>TRBV2|TRBJ1-1
CASARSGVGEAFF
>TRBV28|TRBJ1-5
CASKYGGHQPQHF
>TRBV9|TRBJ1-2
CASRRENRGSHGYTF
>TRBV5-6|TRBJ1-2
CASSSPGQGAWGYTF
>TRBV10-3|TRBJ2-7
CATGQDSYEQYF
>TRBV6-1|TRBJ2-3
CASSEAKAGATDTQYF
>TRBV5-1|TRBJ1-1
CASSLARGWGTEAFF
>TRBV19|TRBJ2-7
CASSPTGVPSEQYF
>TRBV5-1|TRBJ1-1
CASSLRTGGADTEAFF
>TRBV6-5|TRBJ2-7
CASTGTPGYEQYF
>TRBV5-6|TRBJ2-5
CASSLSGNEETQYF
>TRBV11-3|TRBJ1-1
CASSPWDRENTEAFF
>TRBV19|TRBJ1-2
CASSSHPGQGSYGYTF
>TRBV18|TRBJ1-4
CASSSRDSDREKLFF
>TRBV4-3|TRBJ1-2
CASSQAGQSLNYGYTF
>TRBV3-1/TRBV3-2|TRBJ1-3
CASSQVGQGHTGNTIYF
>TRBV4-2|TRBJ2-6
CASSQGGQGAAGANVLTF
>TRBV11-2|TRBJ2-7
CASRTTGGPYEQYF
>TRBV19|TRBJ1-2
CASSIARVDGYTF
>TRBV4-1|TRBJ2-3
CASSRGLAGERTDTQYF
>TRBV6-5|TRBJ1-1
CASSPTGGEATEAFF
>TRBV5-1|TRBJ1-3
CASSLEGTGNTIYF
>TRBV13|TRBJ2-1
CASSLERHNEQFF
>TRBV6-5|TRBJ2-7
CASSPGQALEQYF